This entry describes one TCR beta chain. Its antigen is unknown. The input lacks base qualities; no much larger clone sits a single base away. Libraries were prepared through the immunoSEQ multiplex PCR assay. For the multiplex PCR, a mixture combining 60 forward primers for TCR Vbeta segments and 13 reverse primers for TCR Jbeta segments was used. The CDR3 region of rearranged TCR beta genes was amplified from genomic DNA with a multiplex PCR assay. On the Illumina HiSeq System, the amplified TCR beta libraries were sequenced as 87-base-pair reads. The source study handled its data this way. A later analysis counted about 76 million unique TCR beta chains across the 650 to 800 repertoires, and some 11 million of these chains were shared by at least two donors. Raw reads were error-corrected and collapsed into unique sequences by a nearest-neighbor algorithm in which closely related sequences were merged to remove PCR and sequencing errors. Alignment of CDR3 sequences to IMGT reference sequences was used to assign V, D and J gene segments. For a sequence to be retained, a match of at least six nucleotides to both a V gene segment and a J gene segment was required. Rearrangements were classified as productive when the CDR3 lacked stop codons and remained in frame with V and J, and all other rearrangements were classified as non-productive. CDR3 was defined according to IMGT convention as the region running from the second conserved V-encoded cysteine to the conserved J-encoded phenylalanine. The earlier analysis of fewer than 750 of the donors excluded sequences that lacked an unambiguous match to a single V gene segment. In an earlier analysis of some 590 of the donors, a V segment was called functional when productive rearrangements were above 56.7%, and segregating when the standard deviation between donors exceeded 5%. A statistical classification framework was built to diagnose cytomegalovirus status from the catalog of TCR beta chain sequences. A later analysis assigned V and J genes by comparing TCR nucleotide sequences with IMGT/GENE-DB human TR gene sequences. A later analysis assigned CDR3 sequences and most-parsimonious VDJ recombination scenarios with the TCRdist pipeline. In a later analysis, every TCR beta chain was defined by the combination of its CDR3 amino acid sequence and its V-gene family, and reads without a unique V-gene family were dropped. In a later analysis, a few hundred highly shared, low-generation-probability nucleotide sequences were removed to address suspected cross-contamination and a sequencing artifact. A later analysis calculated a clonal expansion index for each public chain from normalized within-repertoire ranks of inferred template counts. A later analysis computed generation probabilities with a VDJ recombination model fitted to out-of-frame rearrangements, and checked the results against IGoR. In a later analysis, TCR-TCR, TCR-HLA and TCR-CMV co-occurrence was scored with hypergeometric tests, and a repertoire-size bias correction was applied to TCR pairs. A later analysis estimated false discovery rates by permuting HLA or CMV assignments 20 times. In a later analysis, co-occurring TCRs were grouped using DBSCAN, with TCRdist sequence similarity added in when clustering inside HLA-allele-positive subsets. Co-occurrence clustering excluded repertoires with fewer than 30,000 or more than 120,000 public chains, plus five with anomalous nucleotide sharing. Entries here come from immuneACCESS through TCRdb and include only in-frame sequences with V and J called. Some clones fail to appear in such tables; in the studies checked, an unresolved V gene covers under half of the shortfall, and the cause of the remainder is unknown. V, J and clone size reflect that table, while D and trimming were determined from the DNA. The sample records around 85,000 clones, roughly three quarters of which are singletons. The ten largest clones add up to 23% of the sample.

This specimen comes from a study of cytomegalovirus exposure and HLA in healthy donors (dated by TCRdb to 2015 to 2018). Broadly, across the study: An earlier analysis of roughly 500 of the donors reported approximately 300 Gb of sequence data and about 100 million unique TCR beta sequences from about 180 million T cells. Along with the roughly 670-subject first cohort, a separate validation cohort of over 90 different subjects was used. Roughly 5 DR-DQ haplotypes were treated as single units for association and clustering because of strong linkage in the cohort. Donor age, sex, ethnicity and CMV serostatus were compiled together with the repertoire data. Using immunosequencing, the study profiled T cell repertoires from 550 to 750 subjects and related those repertoires to cytomegalovirus serostatus. In the later analysis, no new phenotypic data were used to find candidate immune exposures; instead, reliance was placed on TCR beta sequences and their occurrence across donors. The genetic ancestry cluster associated with self-reported Caucasian donors included about four fifths of the 350 to 500 genotyped donors. Around 330 gigabases of sequencing data and 70 million to 100 million unique TCR sequences made up an early release that covered approximately 620 HLA-typed donors. The study combined high-throughput TCR immunosequencing, statistical association of individual TCRs with disease status, and machine learning to predict cytomegalovirus infection status. HLA typing included class I and class II loci at four-digit resolution. The study aimed to test whether signatures of past pathogen exposure could be identified by cataloging public T cell receptors. In a later analysis, previously published TCR beta repertoires from several hundred donors were re-analyzed and high-resolution HLA genotyping was added so that TCR occurrence patterns could be studied. In a later genetic analysis, genome-wide SNP genotypes for about 55% of the roughly 700 donors were used, and that subset was treated as a discovery cohort. An earlier analysis of fewer than 750 of the donors used high-throughput TCR beta sequencing to judge whether each TCR beta V gene segment behaved as functional or pseudogenic. All discovery cohort repertoires had been generated on a single sequencing platform. Across some 400 genotyped donors of the cohort, an average of about 220,000 unique TCR beta nucleotide sequences per donor were sequenced, and 15% to 20% of those sequences were non-productive. Typing coverage varied by locus: 629-630 donors for A, B, C, DRB1 and DQB1; approximately 500 for DQA1; 606 for DPA1; approximately 490 for DPB1.

The cohort comprised 666 healthy bone marrow donors. At the time of sampling, all cohort members were nominally healthy, though unrecorded immune exposures were likely present. The donor was CMV seropositive and was included in the group of 250 to 300 seropositive cohort members. Each donor provided a peripheral blood sample, and peripheral blood mononuclear cells were used for TCR beta sequencing. Genomic DNA was extracted from the blood cell samples with the Qiagen DNeasy Blood Extraction Kit. Including the terminal cysteine and phenylalanine, the CDR3 comprises 17 residues. The DNA shown is the 51-base CDR3, in frame from base 1. Clipping removes 5 bases from V and 3 bases from J, with 15 as the unmatched junction base count. Per the germline V gene (reference sequence), LNHDA is the CDR1 and SQIVND is the CDR2. The investigation overall reported the following: According to a later analysis, most CMV-associated TCR beta chains appeared to be HLA-restricted, and the HLA associations seemed to be driven largely by CMV exposure. An earlier analysis of roughly 570 of the donors showed that most TCR beta V segments appeared in productive rearrangements either about 87% or about 30% of the time, which broadly matched IMGT annotations. According to a later genetic analysis, donors in an Asian-associated ancestry cluster had fewer N-insertions in productive TCRs than the approximately 610-donor mean. Specific HLA alleles were associated with 15,000 to 20,000 TCR beta sequences at a false discovery rate of 0.05 in a later analysis. The study listed 164 TCR beta chains as associated with cytomegalovirus. Most TCR sequences were seen in very few donors, while some public TCRs were found in many individuals. Presence/absence analyses assumed roughly uniform sequencing depth across donors, an assumption that may not hold. When HLA alleles, especially DR and DQ, strongly co-occurred, attributing TCR associations to individual alleles was difficult. Because counts were too low, about 15 rarely observed V segments, including chromosome 9 orphons, were left out of the earlier analysis of a few hundred of the donors. Compared with equally common non-associated chains, HLA-associated TCR beta chains in a later analysis were more clonally expanded and had lower generation probabilities. According to a later analysis, parvovirus B19, influenza, CMV and Epstein-Barr virus appeared linked to several top co-occurrence clusters. A further reported finding was that TCR beta sequences accurately predicted the HLA-A and HLA-B alleles for most subjects in the first cohort. Only TCR beta chains were sequenced in this cohort, and the absence of alpha or paired-chain data limited detectable features. The only immune exposure information available for the cohort was CMV serostatus. The authors suggested that the approach could potentially be generalized to other disease states and immunological phenotypes. An association between a missense DCLRE1C variant and V-gene and J-gene trimming of TCR beta chains was found in a later genetic analysis and replicated in an independent cohort. A group of highly shared sequence variants was considered likely to be a technical artifact of the sequencing pipeline. The classifier was reported to diagnose cytomegalovirus status with high specificity and sensitivity in both the original and validation cohorts. Correlated functional status among segregating V segments might be attributable to linkage disequilibrium, but an unknown experimental factor could not be ruled out. The 87-base-pair reads could not distinguish some IMGT-functional V segments, including TRBV6-2 and TRBV6-3, so those segments were excluded. A few of the identified cytomegalovirus-associated TCR beta chains were confirmed in vitro to be specific for cytomegalovirus antigens. Because some donors lacked HLA typing at each locus, the association tests relied only on the typed subset. In a later analysis, the rate of TCR association differed among HLA loci, with DRB1 alleles having the most associated TCRs and HLA-C alleles having the fewest.

The chain links TRBV19 with TRBJ2-7, with 8 bases aligning to TRBD1. Sequencing was carried out using PBMCs. This TCR was recovered from a woman between 50 and 59 years old in good health and CMV-seropositive. The CDR3 sequence is CASSPNLGQGAFYEQYF. At the DNA level, the sequence is TGTGCCAGTAGTCCCAACCTCGGACAGGGAGCGTTCTACGAGCAGTACTTC.